The rows below give T cell receptor beta chains drawn from one sample of a study of blood T cells in healthy people across ages. TCRdb itself ran the 5' RACE reads through MiXCR, one entry per CDR3 protein. In the table there are 600,000 or so distinct CDR3 sequences, roughly 48% of which are singletons. Material: blood. These receptors all come from a man older than 75 in good health. Each CDR3 is given with its conserved first and last residue. Fields, in order: CDR3 protein, CDR3 DNA, D gene, clone size, V gene, J gene. D genes are given only for firm matches. The listing skips clone size in some rows; elsewhere it reads once, few, many or a size class.

CDR3 protein: CASGGSVYEQYF
CDR3 DNA: TGTGCCAGCGGGGGCTCGGTCTACGAGCAGTACTTC
D gene: -
clone size: many
V gene: TRBV7-2
J gene: TRBJ2-7

CDR3 protein: CSARSRLLEAFF
CDR3 DNA: TGCAGTGCTAGGTCCAGGCTTTTGGAAGCTTTCTTT
D gene: -
clone size: -
V gene: TRBV20-1
J gene: TRBJ1-1

CDR3 protein: CASSTTQGYTQYF
CDR3 DNA: TGTGCCAGCAGCACCACCCAGGGGTATACGCAGTATTTT
D gene: -
clone size: few
V gene: TRBV7-2
J gene: TRBJ2-3

CDR3 protein: CASSPRTGPGQPQHF
CDR3 DNA: TGTGCCAGCAGCCCCCGGACAGGGCCCGGTCAGCCCCAGCATTTT
D gene: TRBD1
clone size: -
V gene: TRBV7-4
J gene: TRBJ1-5

CDR3 protein: CASGRRGQAFYEQYF
CDR3 DNA: TGTGCCAGCGGCCGAAGGGGACAGGCTTTCTACGAGCAGTACTTC
D gene: TRBD1
clone size: -
V gene: TRBV5-6
J gene: TRBJ2-7

CDR3 protein: CASSRNSGRMDDTQYF
CDR3 DNA: TGTGCCAGCAGTAGAAATAGCGGGAGGATGGACGATACGCAGTATTTT
D gene: TRBD2
clone size: -
V gene: TRBV12-3/TRBV12-4
J gene: TRBJ2-3

CDR3 protein: CASSLPDRGRDEQYF
CDR3 DNA: TGTGCCAGCAGCCTCCCGGACAGGGGTCGGGACGAGCAGTACTTC
D gene: TRBD1
clone size: -
V gene: TRBV11-1
J gene: TRBJ2-7

CDR3 protein: CASSEVGGEGTQYF
CDR3 DNA: TGTGCCAGCAGTGAAGTCGGGGGTGAAGGGACCCAGTACTTC
D gene: -
clone size: -
V gene: TRBV6-1
J gene: TRBJ2-5

CDR3 protein: CASSLGQGSSPLHF
CDR3 DNA: TGTGCCAGCAGCTTAGGACAGGGTAGTTCACCCCTCCACTTT
D gene: TRBD1
clone size: many
V gene: TRBV7-6
J gene: TRBJ1-6

CDR3 protein: CASSTGLDTQYF
CDR3 DNA: TGTGCCAGCAGTACAGGACTAGATACGCAGTATTTT
D gene: -
clone size: few
V gene: TRBV13
J gene: TRBJ2-3

CDR3 protein: CASSPPGQGAGEQFF
CDR3 DNA: TGTGCCAGCAGTCCCCCGGGACAGGGGGCGGGTGAGCAGTTCTTC
D gene: TRBD1
clone size: many
V gene: TRBV28
J gene: TRBJ2-1

CDR3 protein: CASSYGDFRYF
CDR3 DNA: TGTGCCAGCAGTTACGGGGACTTCAGGTACTTC
D gene: -
clone size: -
V gene: TRBV6-6
J gene: TRBJ2-7

CDR3 protein: CASSLGGGAGVPSYNEQFF
CDR3 DNA: TGTGCCAGCAGCTTAGGAGGCGGAGCGGGAGTGCCCTCCTACAATGAGCAGTTCTTC
D gene: TRBD2
clone size: -
V gene: TRBV7-2
J gene: TRBJ2-1

CDR3 protein: CAISETGGAVWYGYTF
CDR3 DNA: TGTGCCATCAGTGAGACAGGGGGCGCAGTTTGGTATGGCTACACCTTC
D gene: TRBD1
clone size: -
V gene: TRBV10-3
J gene: TRBJ1-2

CDR3 protein: CASRHRGGSTEAFF
CDR3 DNA: TGTGCCAGCAGGCACAGGGGTGGTTCCACTGAAGCTTTCTTT
D gene: TRBD1
clone size: few
V gene: TRBV6-2/TRBV6-3
J gene: TRBJ1-1

CDR3 protein: CASSYGGAGGNYGYTF
CDR3 DNA: TGTGCCAGCAGTTACGGGGGGGCAGGGGGGAACTATGGCTACACCTTC
D gene: TRBD1
clone size: -
V gene: TRBV6-6
J gene: TRBJ1-2

CDR3 protein: CASSSTSAGSYEQYF
CDR3 DNA: TGTGCCAGCAGTTCCACCTCGGCGGGAAGCTACGAGCAGTACTTC
D gene: -
clone size: -
V gene: TRBV27
J gene: TRBJ2-7

CDR3 protein: CASGSGNEQFF
CDR3 DNA: TGTGCTAGCGGTAGCGGGAATGAGCAGTTCTTC
D gene: TRBD2
clone size: -
V gene: TRBV11-2
J gene: TRBJ2-1

CDR3 protein: CASSDMVLVDEKLFF
CDR3 DNA: TGTGCCAGCAGTGACATGGTGCTAGTTGATGAAAAACTGTTTTTT
D gene: -
clone size: few
V gene: TRBV25-1
J gene: TRBJ1-4

CDR3 protein: CSVDSMNTEAFF
CDR3 DNA: TGCAGCGTTGACTCAATGAACACGGAAGCTTTCTTT
D gene: -
clone size: -
V gene: TRBV29-1
J gene: TRBJ1-1

CDR3 protein: CAMGEPSYERYF
CDR3 DNA: TGTGCCATGGGGGAGCCCTCCTACGAGCGGTACTTC
D gene: -
clone size: -
V gene: TRBV10-3
J gene: TRBJ2-7

CDR3 protein: CVSSSTGTGGNSPLHF
CDR3 DNA: TGTGTCAGCAGCTCCACCGGGACAGGGGGCAATTCACCCCTCCACTTT
D gene: TRBD1
clone size: once
V gene: TRBV7-9
J gene: TRBJ1-6

CDR3 protein: CASIMGLGAGNSNQPQHF
CDR3 DNA: TGTGCCAGCATAATGGGACTGGGGGCAGGGAATAGCAATCAGCCCCAGCATTTT
D gene: -
clone size: -
V gene: TRBV6-1
J gene: TRBJ1-5

CDR3 protein: CASGRQYYNSPLHF
CDR3 DNA: TGTGCCAGCGGGAGACAGTACTATAATTCACCCCTCCACTTT
D gene: -
clone size: -
V gene: TRBV12-3/TRBV12-4
J gene: TRBJ1-6

CDR3 protein: CASSFQPRRVQETQYF
CDR3 DNA: TGTGCCAGCAGCTTCCAACCCCGCAGGGTCCAAGAGACCCAGTACTTC
D gene: -
clone size: -
V gene: TRBV7-2
J gene: TRBJ2-5

CDR3 protein: CASRRTSGRYDEQFF
CDR3 DNA: TGTGCCAGCAGGCGGACTAGCGGGAGATATGATGAGCAGTTCTTC
D gene: TRBD2
clone size: -
V gene: TRBV7-9
J gene: TRBJ2-1

CDR3 protein: CASSTGVLGEKLFF
CDR3 DNA: TGTGCCAGCAGCACAGGGGTTTTGGGAGAAAAACTGTTTTTT
D gene: TRBD1
clone size: -
V gene: TRBV7-2
J gene: TRBJ1-4

CDR3 protein: CASSSLPQEPYGYTF
CDR3 DNA: TGTGCCAGCAGCTCCCTTCCGCAGGAACCTTATGGCTACACCTTC
D gene: -
clone size: -
V gene: TRBV7-2
J gene: TRBJ1-2

CDR3 protein: CASSATGTTDTQYF
CDR3 DNA: TGTGCCAGCAGTGCCACCGGGACTACAGATACGCAGTATTTT
D gene: -
clone size: few
V gene: TRBV28
J gene: TRBJ2-3

CDR3 protein: CAGSSTGGDTQYF
CDR3 DNA: TGCGCCGGCAGCTCTACAGGGGGCGATACGCAGTATTTT
D gene: TRBD1
clone size: -
V gene: TRBV5-1
J gene: TRBJ2-3

CDR3 protein: CASIKGFGEQYF
CDR3 DNA: TGTGCCAGCATTAAGGGTTTCGGCGAGCAGTACTTC
D gene: -
clone size: few
V gene: TRBV2
J gene: TRBJ2-7